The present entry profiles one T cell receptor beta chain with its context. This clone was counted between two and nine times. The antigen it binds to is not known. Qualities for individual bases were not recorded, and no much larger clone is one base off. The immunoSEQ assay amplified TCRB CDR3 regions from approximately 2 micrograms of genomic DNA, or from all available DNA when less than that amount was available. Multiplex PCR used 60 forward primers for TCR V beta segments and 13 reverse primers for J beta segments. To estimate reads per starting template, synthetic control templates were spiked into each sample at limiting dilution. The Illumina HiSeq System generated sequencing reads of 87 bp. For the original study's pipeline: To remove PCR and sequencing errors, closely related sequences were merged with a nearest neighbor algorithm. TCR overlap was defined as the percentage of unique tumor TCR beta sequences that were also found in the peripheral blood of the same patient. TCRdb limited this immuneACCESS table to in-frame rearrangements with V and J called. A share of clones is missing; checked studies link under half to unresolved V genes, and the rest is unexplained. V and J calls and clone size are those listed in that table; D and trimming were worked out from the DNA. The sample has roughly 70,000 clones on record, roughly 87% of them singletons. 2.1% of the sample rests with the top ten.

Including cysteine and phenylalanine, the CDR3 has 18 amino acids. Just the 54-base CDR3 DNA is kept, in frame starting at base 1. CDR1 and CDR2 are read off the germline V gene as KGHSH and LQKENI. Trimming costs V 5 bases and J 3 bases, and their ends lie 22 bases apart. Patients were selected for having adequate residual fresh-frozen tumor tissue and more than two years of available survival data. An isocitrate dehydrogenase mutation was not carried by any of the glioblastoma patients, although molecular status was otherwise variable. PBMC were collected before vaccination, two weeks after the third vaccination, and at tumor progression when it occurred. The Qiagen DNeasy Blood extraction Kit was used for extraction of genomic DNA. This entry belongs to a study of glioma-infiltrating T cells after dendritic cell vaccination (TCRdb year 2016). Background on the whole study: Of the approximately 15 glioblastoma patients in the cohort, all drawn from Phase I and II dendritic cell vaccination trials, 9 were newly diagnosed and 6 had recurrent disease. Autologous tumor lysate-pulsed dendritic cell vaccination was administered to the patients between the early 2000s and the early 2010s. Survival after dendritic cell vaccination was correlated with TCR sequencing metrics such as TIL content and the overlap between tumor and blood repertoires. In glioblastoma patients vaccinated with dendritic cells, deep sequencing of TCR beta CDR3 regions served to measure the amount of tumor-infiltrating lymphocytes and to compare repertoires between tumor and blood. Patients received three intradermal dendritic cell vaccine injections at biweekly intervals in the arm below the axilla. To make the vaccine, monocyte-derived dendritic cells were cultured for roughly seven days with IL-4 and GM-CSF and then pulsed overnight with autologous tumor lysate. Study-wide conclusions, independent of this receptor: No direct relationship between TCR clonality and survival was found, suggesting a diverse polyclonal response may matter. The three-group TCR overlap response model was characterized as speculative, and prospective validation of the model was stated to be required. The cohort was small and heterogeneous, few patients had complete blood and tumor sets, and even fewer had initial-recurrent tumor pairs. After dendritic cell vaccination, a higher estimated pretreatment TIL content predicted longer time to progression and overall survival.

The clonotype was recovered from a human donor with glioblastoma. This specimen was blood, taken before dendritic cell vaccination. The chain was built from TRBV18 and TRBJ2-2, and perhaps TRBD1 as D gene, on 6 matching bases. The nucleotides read TGTGCCAGCTCATCCCTATCCAGGGGATTCAAGGACACCGGGGAGCTGTTTTTT. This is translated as CASSSLSRGFKDTGELFF.